This is a list of T cell receptor beta chains from one sample in a study of blood T cell repertoires in COVID-19. Sequencing was performed with immunoSEQ multiplex PCR; in TCRdb, only in-frame clones are kept and a portion is missing. In the table there are about 100,000 clones, roughly 79% of which are singletons. The source material was peripheral blood. These receptors were collected from an older man with active or convalescent COVID-19. CDR3s include the opening cysteine and the closing phenylalanine or tryptophan. Fields, in order: D gene, V gene, J gene, clone size, CDR3 DNA, CDR3 protein. A D gene is named only where the DNA matches it firmly. The listing skips clone size in some rows; elsewhere it reads once, few, many or a size class.

D: TRBD1; V: TRBV3-1/TRBV3-2; J: TRBJ1-6; size: NA; DNA: TGTGCCAGCAGCCAAAGGGACAGGGGGCTGTCACCCCTCCACTTT; CDR3: CASSQRDRGLSPLHF
D: NA; V: TRBV19; J: TRBJ2-1; size: few; DNA: TGTGCCAGTAGTATCCCAAGGGGTACCTACAATGAGCAGTTCTTC; CDR3: CASSIPRGTYNEQFF
D: NA; V: TRBV6-5; J: TRBJ1-5; size: once; DNA: TGTGCCAGCAGCCCCGGGGGTCCCCAGCATTTT; CDR3: CASSPGGPQHF
D: NA; V: TRBV5-1; J: TRBJ2-2; size: NA; DNA: TGCGCCAGCAGCGACCACACACAGGGAACCGGGGAGCTGTTTTTT; CDR3: CASSDHTQGTGELFF
D: TRBD1; V: TRBV19; J: TRBJ2-3; size: once; DNA: TGTGCCAGTAGCATGGGACAGGGAACAGATACGCAGTATTTT; CDR3: CASSMGQGTDTQYF
D: NA; V: TRBV9; J: TRBJ1-2; size: NA; DNA: TGTGCCAGCAGCGTAGGGCAGGGGCCCTATGGCTACACCTTC; CDR3: CASSVGQGPYGYTF
D: TRBD1; V: TRBV6-1; J: TRBJ1-2; size: NA; DNA: TGTGCCAGCAGTGAAGGAGAAACAGGGGGCAATGGCTACACCTTC; CDR3: CASSEGETGGNGYTF
D: NA; V: TRBV7-8; J: TRBJ1-2; size: NA; DNA: TGTGCCAGCAGCTTAGTCTTGACAGACTATGGCTACACCTTC; CDR3: CASSLVLTDYGYTF
D: NA; V: TRBV3-1/TRBV3-2; J: TRBJ2-5; size: few; DNA: TGTGCCAGCAGCCAAAATGCCGGTAAAGAGACCCAGTACTTC; CDR3: CASSQNAGKETQYF
D: NA; V: TRBV6-5; J: TRBJ1-1; size: few; DNA: TGTGAGGTCCGGGGGGTGAACACTGAAGCTTTCTTT; CDR3: CEVRGVNTEAFF
D: TRBD1; V: TRBV28; J: TRBJ1-1; size: NA; DNA: TGTGCCAGCAGTGAACAGGGGGCTGAAGCTTTCTTT; CDR3: CASSEQGAEAFF
D: NA; V: TRBV4-2; J: TRBJ1-2; size: NA; DNA: TGTGCCAGCAGCCCCAACGCGGGGGTCTATGGCTACACCTTC; CDR3: CASSPNAGVYGYTF
D: TRBD2; V: TRBV5-4; J: TRBJ2-7; size: NA; DNA: TGTGCCAGCAGCTTGGCGGCGGGAGGATACTACGAGCAGTACTTC; CDR3: CASSLAAGGYYEQYF
D: TRBD1; V: TRBV5-1; J: TRBJ2-4; size: NA; DNA: TGCGCCAGCAGCTTACCCGGGACAGAAAACATTCAGTACTTC; CDR3: CASSLPGTENIQYF
D: TRBD1; V: TRBV5-4; J: TRBJ2-7; size: NA; DNA: TGTGCCAGCAGCCGGGACAGGGGGGACGAGCAGTACTTC; CDR3: CASSRDRGDEQYF
D: NA; V: TRBV2; J: TRBJ2-5; size: NA; DNA: TGTGCCAGCAGTGAATCAGTCCAAGAGACCCAGTACTTC; CDR3: CASSESVQETQYF
D: NA; V: TRBV4-3; J: TRBJ2-2; size: NA; DNA: TGCGCCAGCAGCCAAGATACGGGGGCGAACACCGGGGAGCTGTTTTTT; CDR3: CASSQDTGANTGELFF
D: NA; V: TRBV18; J: TRBJ1-5; size: few; DNA: TGTGCCAGCTCACTCACAGGGAATCAGCCCCAGCATTTT; CDR3: CASSLTGNQPQHF
D: NA; V: TRBV5-4; J: TRBJ2-5; size: once; DNA: TGTGCCAGCAGCTTGAAGATGGCAGGGATGGAGACCCAGTACTTC; CDR3: CASSLKMAGMETQYF
D: TRBD1; V: TRBV9; J: TRBJ1-2; size: NA; DNA: TGTGCCAGCAGCCAGACAGGGAGAGTAGAGGAAGGCTACACCTTC; CDR3: CASSQTGRVEEGYTF
D: TRBD2; V: TRBV28; J: TRBJ2-1; size: NA; DNA: TGTGCCAGCAGTTGGTGGGGGGGAAGTTACAATGAGCAGTTCTTC; CDR3: CASSWWGGSYNEQFF
D: NA; V: TRBV29-1; J: TRBJ2-5; size: NA; DNA: TGCAGCGTTGATTGGACAGCTCAAGAGACCCAGTACTTC; CDR3: CSVDWTAQETQYF
D: TRBD1; V: TRBV11-2; J: TRBJ2-5; size: once; DNA: TGTGCCAGCAGCTCCCGGGACAGGGAGGGGGAGACCCAGTACTTC; CDR3: CASSSRDREGETQYF
D: NA; V: TRBV2; J: TRBJ1-5; size: NA; DNA: TGTGCCAGCAGTGAAGTCAACAATCAGCCCCAGCATTTT; CDR3: CASSEVNNQPQHF
D: TRBD2; V: TRBV7-3; J: TRBJ2-2; size: NA; DNA: TGTGCCAGCAGCCCGAGTAGCGGGGGGGCCTTAGGCACCGGGGAGCTGTTTTTT; CDR3: CASSPSSGGALGTGELFF
D: TRBD1; V: TRBV2; J: TRBJ1-1; size: NA; DNA: TGTGCCAGCAACACAGGGGTGAACACTGAAGCTTTCTTT; CDR3: CASNTGVNTEAFF
D: NA; V: TRBV6-1; J: TRBJ2-7; size: NA; DNA: TGTGCCAGCAGTGAGTCGGGCAGGGAGGCCTCCGAGCAGTACTTC; CDR3: CASSESGREASEQYF
D: TRBD2; V: TRBV5-1; J: TRBJ2-1; size: NA; DNA: TGCGCCAGCAGCTGGACTAGCGGGAGAATCAATGAGCAGTTCTTC; CDR3: CASSWTSGRINEQFF
D: TRBD1; V: TRBV7-2; J: TRBJ1-6; size: NA; DNA: TGTGCCAGCAGCTTAGAGACAGGGGCTAATTCACCCCTCCACTTT; CDR3: CASSLETGANSPLHF
D: NA; V: TRBV19; J: TRBJ2-3; size: NA; DNA: TGTGCCAGTGGCAGTAGCGGTTCAGATACGCAGTATTTT; CDR3: CASGSSGSDTQYF
D: NA; V: TRBV10-3; J: TRBJ1-3; size: NA; DNA: TGTGCCATCAGTGACTTCAGGGACTCTGGAAACACCATATATTTT; CDR3: CAISDFRDSGNTIYF
D: NA; V: TRBV19; J: TRBJ1-2; size: few; DNA: TGTGCCAGTAGAGCGGCGACCGCAGGTTTCTATGGCTACACCTTC; CDR3: CASRAATAGFYGYTF
D: TRBD1; V: TRBV24-1; J: TRBJ2-5; size: many; DNA: TGTGCCACCAGTGATTCCGGGACAGGGGGTAGGGAGACCCAGTACTTC; CDR3: CATSDSGTGGRETQYF
D: NA; V: TRBV18; J: TRBJ1-4; size: few; DNA: TGTGCCAGCTCACCAAGAACAGCCTATAATGAAAAACTGTTTTTT; CDR3: CASSPRTAYNEKLFF
D: TRBD1; V: TRBV24-1; J: TRBJ2-2; size: NA; DNA: TGTGCCACCAGTGATTGGGCCGGGACAGGGGTCAGCGGGGAGCTGTTTTTT; CDR3: CATSDWAGTGVSGELFF
D: TRBD1; V: TRBV5-1; J: TRBJ1-2; size: NA; DNA: TGCGCCAGCAGCTCCGGGACAGGGGGTATATATGGCTACACCTTC; CDR3: CASSSGTGGIYGYTF
D: NA; V: TRBV18; J: TRBJ1-4; size: NA; DNA: TGTGCCAGCAGGGCCGGGACATACGACTCAAAACTGTTTTTT; CDR3: CASRAGTYDSKLFF
D: NA; V: TRBV12-3/TRBV12-4; J: TRBJ1-5; size: NA; DNA: TGTGCCAGCAGTTTCCTTATAAATCAGCCCCAGCATTTT; CDR3: CASSFLINQPQHF
D: TRBD1; V: TRBV7-9; J: TRBJ1-2; size: NA; DNA: TGTGCCAGCAGCCCTCGACAGGGGAACTATGGCTACACCTTC; CDR3: CASSPRQGNYGYTF
D: TRBD1; V: TRBV7-9; J: TRBJ2-1; size: NA; DNA: TGTGCCAGCAGCTTAGACCCTCGACAGGGATTGAATGAGCAGTTCTTC; CDR3: CASSLDPRQGLNEQFF
D: NA; V: TRBV27; J: TRBJ1-6; size: NA; DNA: TGTGCCAGCAGGCCCCGGACAGACCTGACCTCACCCCTCCACTTT; CDR3: CASRPRTDLTSPLHF
D: NA; V: TRBV10-3; J: TRBJ2-5; size: once; DNA: TGTGCCATCAGTGAGAGGGGAGAGACCCAGTACTTC; CDR3: CAISERGETQYF
D: NA; V: TRBV7-2; J: TRBJ1-1; size: NA; DNA: TGTGCCAGCAGCTTACCCCTAGGGGGGAACACTGAAGCTTTCTTT; CDR3: CASSLPLGGNTEAFF
D: NA; V: TRBV4-1; J: TRBJ1-4; size: NA; DNA: TGCGCCAGCAGCCCCCCCGGGTCGATGGGCCGAGAGGGAAAACTGTTTTTT; CDR3: CASSPPGSMGREGKLFF
D: NA; V: TRBV6-1; J: TRBJ2-2; size: once; DNA: TGTGCCAGCAGTGACAGTTACACCGGGGAGCTGTTTTTT; CDR3: CASSDSYTGELFF
D: TRBD1; V: TRBV24-1; J: TRBJ2-1; size: NA; DNA: TGTGCCACCAGAGACAGGGGTTCGAATGAGCAGTTCTTC; CDR3: CATRDRGSNEQFF
D: NA; V: TRBV7-6; J: TRBJ1-4; size: NA; DNA: TGTGCCAGCAGCTTAGGTGACTCTACAACTAATGAAAAACTGTTTTTT; CDR3: CASSLGDSTTNEKLFF
D: NA; V: TRBV18; J: TRBJ2-7; size: few; DNA: TGTGCCAGCTCTCCCCTGGACACCTCCTACGAGCAGTACTTC; CDR3: CASSPLDTSYEQYF
D: TRBD1; V: TRBV4-1; J: TRBJ2-2; size: NA; DNA: TGCGCCAGCAGCCAAGAAAGGGGGCGTAGGGTCGCCACCGGGGAGCTGTTTTTT; CDR3: CASSQERGRRVATGELFF
D: NA; V: TRBV7-2; J: TRBJ1-2; size: once; DNA: TGTGCCAGCAGCCCCAGTTATTATGGCTACACCTTC; CDR3: CASSPSYYGYTF
D: NA; V: TRBV30; J: TRBJ1-2; size: NA; DNA: TGTGCCTGGAGCCCGGAGGGGAGAGGTGGCTACACCTTC; CDR3: CAWSPEGRGGYTF
D: NA; V: TRBV24-1; J: TRBJ2-1; size: NA; DNA: TGTGCCACCAGTGGGTCCGACTGGTACAATGAGCAGTTCTTC; CDR3: CATSGSDWYNEQFF